This T cell receptor (beta chain) originates from a study of blood T cells in healthy people across ages. Germline lookup yields CDR1 SGHTA and CDR2 FQGNSA. V shed 5 bases, J shed 3 bases, and the junction held 10 bases outside the gene matches. This CDR3 contains 15 residues. As concerns this clonotype: A read error may be the cause here, since a much bigger clone is one base away.

It was with a sample-barcoded 5' primer and a J-beta primer mix that a second PCR of about 6 to 12 cycles was run. MiXCR was run by TCRdb on the 5' RACE reads, yielding one entry per CDR3 protein. This sample has about 770,000 distinct CDR3 sequences, with around 45% found just once. This sequence was found in a man between 60 and 75 years old in good health. The chain employs TRBV7-2 and TRBJ2-7; TRBD2 matches at 7 bases. The sequencing input was blood. DNA for the CDR3: TGTGCCAGCAGCAAGGGACGAGCGGGGTACTACGAGCAGTACTTC. This codes for CASSKGRAGYYEQYF. The whole variable domain, filled in from reference TRBV7-2 and TRBJ2-7, reads GAGVSQSPSNKVTEKGKDVELRCDPISGHTALYWYRQSLGQGLEFLIYFQGNSAPDKSGLPSDRFSAERTGGSVSTLTIQRTQQEDSAVYLCASSKGRAGYYEQYFGPGTRLTVT.